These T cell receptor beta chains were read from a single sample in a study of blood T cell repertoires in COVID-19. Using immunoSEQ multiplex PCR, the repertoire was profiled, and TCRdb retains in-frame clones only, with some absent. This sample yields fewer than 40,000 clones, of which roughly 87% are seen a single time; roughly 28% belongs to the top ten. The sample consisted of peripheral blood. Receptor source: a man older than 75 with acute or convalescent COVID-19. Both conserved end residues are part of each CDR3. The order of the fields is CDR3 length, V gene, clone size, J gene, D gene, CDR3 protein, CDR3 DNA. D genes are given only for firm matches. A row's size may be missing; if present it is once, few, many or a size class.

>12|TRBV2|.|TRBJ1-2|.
CASTAGNHGYTF
TGTGCCAGCACGGCGGGGAATCACGGCTACACCTTC
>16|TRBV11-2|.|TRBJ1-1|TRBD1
CASRRSTGAMNTEAFF
TGTGCCAGCAGGCGTAGCACAGGGGCCATGAACACTGAAGCTTTCTTT
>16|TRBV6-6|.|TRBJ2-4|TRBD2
CASSPSWGGTKNIQYF
TGTGCCAGCAGCCCCTCATGGGGAGGGACCAAAAACATTCAGTACTTC
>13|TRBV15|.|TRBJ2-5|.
CATSRALSETQYF
TGTGCCACCAGCAGAGCTTTGAGTGAGACCCAGTACTTC
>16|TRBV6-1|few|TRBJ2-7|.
CASSVDRLWGSYEQYF
TGTGCCAGCAGTGTCGACAGGCTCTGGGGCTCCTACGAGCAGTACTTC
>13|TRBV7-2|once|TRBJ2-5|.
CASSLGRLETQYF
TGTGCCAGCAGCTTAGGGCGGCTAGAGACCCAGTACTTC
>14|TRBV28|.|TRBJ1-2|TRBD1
CASGVGTGNYGYTF
TGTGCCAGCGGGGTTGGGACAGGGAACTATGGCTACACCTTC
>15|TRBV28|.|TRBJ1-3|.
CASAGRTSSGNTIYF
TGTGCCAGTGCGGGACGGACCAGCTCTGGAAACACCATATATTTT
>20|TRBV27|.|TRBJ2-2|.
CASGSFGLAAWRSGTGELFF
TGTGCCAGCGGGTCTTTCGGACTCGCGGCATGGAGGTCGGGCACCGGGGAGCTGTTTTTT
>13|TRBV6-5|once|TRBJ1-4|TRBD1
CASRGTGLEKLFF
TGTGCCAGCAGAGGGACAGGGTTGGAAAAACTGTTTTTT
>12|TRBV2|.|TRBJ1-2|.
CASSLAPENYTF
TGTGCCAGCAGCCTAGCCCCGGAGAACTACACCTTC
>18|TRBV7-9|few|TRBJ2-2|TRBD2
CASNRSSGRASNTGELFF
TGTGCCAGCAATCGGTCTAGCGGGAGGGCCTCGAACACCGGGGAGCTGTTTTTT
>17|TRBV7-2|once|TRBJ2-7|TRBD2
CASTKQVPGGRAYEQYF
TGTGCCAGCACCAAACAAGTCCCAGGAGGGAGGGCCTACGAGCAGTACTTC
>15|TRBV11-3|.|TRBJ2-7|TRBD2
CASSLGGGRADEQYF
TGTGCCAGCAGCTTAGGAGGCGGGAGGGCCGACGAGCAGTACTTC
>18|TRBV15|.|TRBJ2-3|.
CATSRPPEPRGLEDTQYF
TGTGCCACCAGCAGACCCCCCGAGCCCAGGGGCCTGGAGGATACGCAGTATTTT
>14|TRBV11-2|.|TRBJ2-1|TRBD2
CASSIGLVYNEQFF
TGTGCCAGCAGCATTGGACTAGTCTACAATGAGCAGTTCTTC
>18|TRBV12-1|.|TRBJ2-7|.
CASSFGGLADPIAYEQYF
TGTGCCAGCAGCTTTGGGGGCCTAGCGGACCCAATCGCCTACGAGCAGTACTTC
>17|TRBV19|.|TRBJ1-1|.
CASRLQGSSRGNTEAFF
TGTGCCAGTAGACTACAGGGTTCAAGTCGAGGGAACACTGAAGCTTTCTTT
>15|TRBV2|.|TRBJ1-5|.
CASSELWGGNQPQHF
TGTGCCAGCAGTGAATTGTGGGGAGGCAATCAGCCCCAGCATTTT
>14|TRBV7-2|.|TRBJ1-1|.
CASSQGEENTEAFF
TGTGCCAGCAGCCAAGGAGAGGAGAACACTGAAGCTTTCTTT
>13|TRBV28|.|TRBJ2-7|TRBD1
CANSRGSSYEQYF
TGTGCCAACTCCAGGGGGAGCTCCTACGAGCAGTACTTC
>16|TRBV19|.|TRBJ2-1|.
CASKEGVGNSYNEQFF
TGTGCCAGTAAAGAGGGAGTGGGCAACTCCTACAATGAGCAGTTCTTC
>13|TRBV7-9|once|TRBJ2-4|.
CASSLGAANIQYF
TGTGCCAGCAGCTTAGGGGCAGCAAACATTCAGTACTTC
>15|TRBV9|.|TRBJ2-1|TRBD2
CASSPGLAGEEEQFF
TGTGCCAGCAGCCCGGGACTAGCGGGAGAAGAGGAGCAGTTCTTC
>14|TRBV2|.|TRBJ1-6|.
CASSRTNNNSPLHF
TGTGCCAGCTCCCGCACAAATAATAATTCACCCCTCCACTTT
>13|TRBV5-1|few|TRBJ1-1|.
CASSSTGNTEAFF
TGCGCCAGCAGCTCTACAGGGAACACTGAAGCTTTCTTT
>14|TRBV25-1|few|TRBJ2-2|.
CASSPTGNTGELFF
TGTGCCAGCAGCCCCACAGGGAACACCGGGGAGCTGTTTTTT
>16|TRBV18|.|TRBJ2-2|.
CASSRQGYTNTGELFF
TGTGCCAGCTCCCGCCAGGGTTACACGAACACCGGGGAGCTGTTTTTT
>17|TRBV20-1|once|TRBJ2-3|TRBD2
CSARGTSGSSLTDTQYF
TGCAGTGCTCGTGGGACTAGCGGGAGTAGTCTCACAGATACGCAGTATTTT
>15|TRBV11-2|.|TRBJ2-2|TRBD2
CASSGLAGGTGELFF
TGTGCCAGCAGTGGTCTAGCGGGAGGTACCGGGGAGCTGTTTTTT
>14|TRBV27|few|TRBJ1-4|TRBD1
CASSPGSYRGELFF
TGTGCCAGCAGTCCCGGGTCATACAGGGGGGAACTGTTTTTT
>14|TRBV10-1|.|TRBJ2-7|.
CASSANPQGYEQYF
TGCGCCAGCAGTGCCAACCCCCAGGGTTACGAGCAGTACTTC
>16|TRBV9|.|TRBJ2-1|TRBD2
CASSLASAGGYNEQFF
TGTGCCAGCAGCCTCGCCTCGGCGGGAGGGTACAATGAGCAGTTCTTC
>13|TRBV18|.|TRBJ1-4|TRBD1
CASSPGQDQKLFF
TGTGCCAGCTCGCCCGGACAGGACCAAAAACTGTTTTTT
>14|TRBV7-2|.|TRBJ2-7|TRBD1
CASSADRESYEQYF
TGTGCCAGCAGCGCCGACAGGGAAAGCTACGAGCAGTACTTC
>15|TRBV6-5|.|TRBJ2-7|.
CATSRQRETAYEQYF
TGTGCCACCTCGCGCCAACGGGAGACCGCCTACGAGCAGTACTTC
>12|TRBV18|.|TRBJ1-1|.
CASSPSGAEAFF
TGTGCCAGCTCACCGAGCGGGGCAGAAGCTTTCTTT
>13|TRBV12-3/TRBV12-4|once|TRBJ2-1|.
CASSLRALNEQFF
TGTGCCAGCAGTTTAAGAGCGTTGAATGAGCAGTTCTTC
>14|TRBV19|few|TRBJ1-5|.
CASTRTVSNQPQHF
TGTGCCAGTACCAGGACAGTTAGCAATCAGCCCCAGCATTTT
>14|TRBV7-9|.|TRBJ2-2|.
CASTRIQGPGELFF
TGTGCCAGCACCCGAATCCAGGGTCCCGGGGAGCTGTTTTTT
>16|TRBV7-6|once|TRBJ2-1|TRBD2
CASSSRAGELRNEQFF
TGTGCCAGCAGCTCCCGAGCGGGAGAGCTCCGGAATGAGCAGTTCTTC
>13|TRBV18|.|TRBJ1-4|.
CASSPQEGGKLFF
TGTGCCAGCTCACCTCAGGAGGGCGGAAAACTGTTTTTT
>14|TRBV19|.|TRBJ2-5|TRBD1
CASSIRTGWETQYF
TGTGCCAGTAGTATAAGGACAGGGTGGGAGACCCAGTACTTC
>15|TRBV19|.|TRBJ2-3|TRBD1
CASSINGQGTDTQYF
TGTGCCAGTAGTATAAATGGACAGGGAACAGATACGCAGTATTTT
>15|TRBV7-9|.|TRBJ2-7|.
CASSPDRQSSYEQYF
TGTGCCAGCAGCCCCGACAGGCAGAGCTCCTACGAGCAGTACTTC
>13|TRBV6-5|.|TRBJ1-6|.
CAGGVEGYSPLHF
TGTGCCGGCGGGGTGGAGGGGTATTCACCCCTCCACTTT
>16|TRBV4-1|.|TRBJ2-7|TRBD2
CASSQVPSGLSYEQYF
TGCGCCAGCAGCCAAGTACCTAGCGGGCTCTCCTACGAGCAGTACTTC
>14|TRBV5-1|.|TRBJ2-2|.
CASSAHRETGELFF
TGCGCCAGCAGCGCTCACAGGGAAACCGGGGAGCTGTTTTTT
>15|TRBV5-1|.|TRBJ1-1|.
CASSWEGTQNTEAFF
TGCGCCAGCAGCTGGGAGGGAACCCAGAACACTGAAGCTTTCTTT
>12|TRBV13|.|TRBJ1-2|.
CASSLGYVAITF
TGTGCCAGCAGCTTAGGCTATGTAGCCATCACCTTC